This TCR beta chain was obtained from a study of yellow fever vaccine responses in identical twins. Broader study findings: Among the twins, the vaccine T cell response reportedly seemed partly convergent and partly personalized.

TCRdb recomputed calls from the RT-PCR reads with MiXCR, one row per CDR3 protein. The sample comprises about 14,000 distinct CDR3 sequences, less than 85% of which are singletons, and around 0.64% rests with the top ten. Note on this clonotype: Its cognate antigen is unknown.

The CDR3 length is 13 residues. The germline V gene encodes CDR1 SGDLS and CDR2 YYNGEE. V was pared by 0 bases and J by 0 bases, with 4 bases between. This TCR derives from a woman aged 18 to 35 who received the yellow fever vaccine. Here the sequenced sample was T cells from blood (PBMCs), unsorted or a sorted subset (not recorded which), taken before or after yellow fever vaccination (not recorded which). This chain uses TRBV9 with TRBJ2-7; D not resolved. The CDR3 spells CASSVASSYEQYF. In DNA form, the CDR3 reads TGTGCCAGCAGCGTAGCGAGCTCCTACGAGCAGTACTTC.